The present TCR beta chain was sequenced within a study of blood T cell repertoires in COVID-19. Turning to the study itself: Samples representing acute and convalescent COVID-19 were sourced from the United States, Italy and Spain. Nucleic acid was either cDNA or gDNA, and it came from T cells, B-cell-depleted T cells, or PBMCs.

Original analysis: Estimates of nucleated cell counts were drawn from the amplification of reference gene primers. The protocol was immunoSEQ multiplex PCR, while the TCRdb copy is restricted to in-frame clones and leaves out a portion. V and J calls and clone size come straight from that table; D and trimming were deduced from the DNA. Among a few hundred thousand clones listed, around 87% were seen once. This CDR3 contains 14 residues. V dropped 3 bases and J dropped 4 bases, with 12 bases sitting between them. Germline CDR1 MNHEY, CDR2 SMNVEV (reference sequence). The source is a woman aged 50 to 60 who had recovered from COVID-19. The sample consisted of peripheral blood. The J gene is TRBJ2-5, the V gene TRBV27; D remains unclear. The CDR3: CASSFNRWLETQYF. The CDR3 bases are TGTGCCAGCAGTTTTAATCGGTGGTTAGAGACCCAGTACTTC.